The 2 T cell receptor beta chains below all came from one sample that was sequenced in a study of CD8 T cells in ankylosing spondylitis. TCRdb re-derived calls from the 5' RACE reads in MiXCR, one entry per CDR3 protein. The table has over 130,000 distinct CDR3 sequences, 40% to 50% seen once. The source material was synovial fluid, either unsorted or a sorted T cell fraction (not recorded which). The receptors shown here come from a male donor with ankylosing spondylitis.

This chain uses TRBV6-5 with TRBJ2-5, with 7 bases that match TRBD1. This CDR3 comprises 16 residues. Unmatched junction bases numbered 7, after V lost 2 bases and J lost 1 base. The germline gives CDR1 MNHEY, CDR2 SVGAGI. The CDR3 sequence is CASSYGSGTVQETQYF. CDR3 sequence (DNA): TGTGCCAGCAGTTACGGTTCCGGGACAGTCCAAGAGACCCAGTACTTC.

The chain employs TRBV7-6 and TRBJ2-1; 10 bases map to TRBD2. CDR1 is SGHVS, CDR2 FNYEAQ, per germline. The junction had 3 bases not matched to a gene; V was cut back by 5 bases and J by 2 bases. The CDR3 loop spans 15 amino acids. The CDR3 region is CASSHSGRAYNEQFF. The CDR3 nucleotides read TGTGCCAGCAGCCACAGCGGGAGGGCCTACAATGAGCAGTTCTTC.